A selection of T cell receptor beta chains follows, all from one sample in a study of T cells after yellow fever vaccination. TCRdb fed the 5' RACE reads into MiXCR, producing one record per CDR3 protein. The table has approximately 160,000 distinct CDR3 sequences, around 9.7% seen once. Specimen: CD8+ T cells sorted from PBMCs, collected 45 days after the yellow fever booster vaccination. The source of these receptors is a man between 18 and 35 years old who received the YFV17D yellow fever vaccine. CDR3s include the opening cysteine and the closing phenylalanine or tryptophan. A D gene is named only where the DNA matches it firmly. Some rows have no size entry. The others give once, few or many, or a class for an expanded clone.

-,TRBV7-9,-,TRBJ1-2,TGTGCCAGCAGCTTAGCGATGAGCGACTATGGCTACACCTTC,CASSLAMSDYGYTF
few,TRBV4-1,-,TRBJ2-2,TGCGCCAGCAGCCAAGATCTTCAGTTCGCCGGGGAGCTGTTTTTT,CASSQDLQFAGELFF
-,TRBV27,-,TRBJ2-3,TGTGCCAGCAGTTTATGGCCAGCCACAGATACGCAGTATTTT,CASSLWPATDTQYF
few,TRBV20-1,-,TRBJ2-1,TGCAGTGCACTAGAAGAAGGCAATGAGCAGTTCTTC,CSALEEGNEQFF
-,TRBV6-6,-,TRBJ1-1,TGTGCCAGCAGCCCTCCAGCCGGGTGGTTAGGCACTGAAGCTTTCTTT,CASSPPAGWLGTEAFF
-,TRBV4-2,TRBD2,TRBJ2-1,TGTGCCAGCAGCCAAGAGCGGGGGGCCCACAATGAGCAGTTCTTC,CASSQERGAHNEQFF
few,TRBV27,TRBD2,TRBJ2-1,TGTGCCAGCAGTCTCCCGGGACTAGATTACAATGAGCAGTTCTTC,CASSLPGLDYNEQFF
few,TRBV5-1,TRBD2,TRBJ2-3,TGCGCCAGCAGCTTGGCGGTCGGGGGGGGCACAGATACGCAGTATTTT,CASSLAVGGGTDTQYF
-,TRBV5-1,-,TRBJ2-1,TGCGCCAGCAGCTTGCGGGGGTCCACGTTCTTC,CASSLRGSTFF
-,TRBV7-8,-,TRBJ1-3,TGTGCCAGCAGCTGGGAGTACTCTGGAAACACCATATATTTT,CASSWEYSGNTIYF
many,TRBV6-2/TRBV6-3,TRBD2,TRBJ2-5,TGTGCCAGCAGTTACTCCGGAGAAGGTAGCGGGGGGTACCAAGAGACCCAGTACTTC,CASSYSGEGSGGYQETQYF
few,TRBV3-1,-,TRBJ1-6,TGTGCCAGCAGCCAAGGCGAAGCACTCTCCTATAATTCACCCCTCCACTTT,CASSQGEALSYNSPLHF
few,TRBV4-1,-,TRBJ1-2,TGCGCCAGCAGCCAAGGGCCAGCTTATTCTGGCTACACCTTC,CASSQGPAYSGYTF
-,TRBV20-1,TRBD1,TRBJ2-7,TGCAGTGCTAGAAGACAGGGTTCCTACGAGCAGTACTTC,CSARRQGSYEQYF
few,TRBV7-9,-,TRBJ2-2,TGTGCCAGCAGCTGGTACACCGGGGAGCTGTTTTTT,CASSWYTGELFF
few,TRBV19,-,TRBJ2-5,TGTGCCAGTAGTATTGGAGCATCGCGAATTTCTGAGACCCAGTACTTC,CASSIGASRISETQYF
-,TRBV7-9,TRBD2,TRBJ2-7,TGTGCCAGCAGCACCACGACGGTTACCGGGACTAGCAGCTCCTACGAGCAGTACTTC,CASSTTTVTGTSSSYEQYF
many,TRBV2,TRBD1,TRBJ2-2,TGTGCCACCTGGGCGGGACAGGGGGGGACCGGGGAGCTGTTTTTT,CATWAGQGGTGELFF
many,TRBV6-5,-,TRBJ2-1,TGTGCCAGCAGTTACGTGGGCCCCAATGAGCAGTTCTTC,CASSYVGPNEQFF
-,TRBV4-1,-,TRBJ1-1,TGCGCCAGCAGCCTCCCGGCGGGGACCACTGAAGCTTTCTTT,CASSLPAGTTEAFF
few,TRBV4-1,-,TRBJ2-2,TGCGCCAGCAGCCACCTGCAGGGGGGGTCCGGGACCGGGGAGCTGTTTTTT,CASSHLQGGSGTGELFF